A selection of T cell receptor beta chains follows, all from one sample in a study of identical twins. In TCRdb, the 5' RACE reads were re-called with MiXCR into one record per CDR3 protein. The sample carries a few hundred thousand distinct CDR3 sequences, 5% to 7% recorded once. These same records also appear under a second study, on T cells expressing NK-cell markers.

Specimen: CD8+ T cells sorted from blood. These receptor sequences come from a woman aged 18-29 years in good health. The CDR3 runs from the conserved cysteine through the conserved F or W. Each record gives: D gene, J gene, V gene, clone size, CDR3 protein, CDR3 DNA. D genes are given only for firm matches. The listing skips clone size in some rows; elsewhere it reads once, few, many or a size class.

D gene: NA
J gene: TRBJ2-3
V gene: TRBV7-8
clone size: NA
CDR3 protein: CASIYTQYF
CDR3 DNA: TGTGCCAGCATATATACGCAGTATTTT

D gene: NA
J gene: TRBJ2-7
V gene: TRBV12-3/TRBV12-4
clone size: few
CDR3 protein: CASSLMLGRGPRGEGGYEQYF
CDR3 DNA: TGTGCCAGCAGTTTAATGTTGGGGCGGGGACCGAGGGGGGAAGGGGGCTACGAGCAGTACTTC

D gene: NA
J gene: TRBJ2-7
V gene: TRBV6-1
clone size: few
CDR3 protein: CASGSDGTYEQYF
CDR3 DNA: TGTGCCAGCGGGTCTGACGGCACCTACGAGCAGTACTTC

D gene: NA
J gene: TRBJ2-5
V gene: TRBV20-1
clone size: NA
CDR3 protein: CSARPPWSQETQYF
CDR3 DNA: TGCAGTGCTAGGCCTCCGTGGAGCCAAGAGACCCAGTACTTC

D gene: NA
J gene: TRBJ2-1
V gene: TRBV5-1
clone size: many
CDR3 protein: CASSSEQPTRDEQFF
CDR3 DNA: TGCGCCAGCAGCTCAGAGCAACCTACGAGGGATGAGCAGTTCTTC

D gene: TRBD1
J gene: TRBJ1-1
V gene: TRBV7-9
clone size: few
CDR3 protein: CASTTGDSPQSEAFF
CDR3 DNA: TGTGCCAGTACCACGGGGGACAGCCCCCAGTCTGAAGCTTTCTTT

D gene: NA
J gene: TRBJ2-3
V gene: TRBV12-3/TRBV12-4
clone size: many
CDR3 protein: CASSEALSEAGARTDTQYF
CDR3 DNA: TGTGCCAGCAGTGAAGCCCTAAGTGAGGCGGGGGCCCGCACAGATACGCAGTATTTT

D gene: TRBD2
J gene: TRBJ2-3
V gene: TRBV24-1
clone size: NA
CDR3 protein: CATRGGSADTQYF
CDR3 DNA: TGTGCCACCAGGGGGGGGTCCGCAGATACGCAGTATTTT

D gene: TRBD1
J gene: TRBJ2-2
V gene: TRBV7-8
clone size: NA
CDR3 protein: CASSPVRGQNTGELFF
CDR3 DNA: TGTGCCAGCAGCCCTGTCAGGGGGCAAAACACCGGGGAGCTGTTTTTT

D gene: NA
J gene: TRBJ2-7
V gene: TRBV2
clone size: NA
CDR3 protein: CASTQRLDLRASYEQYF
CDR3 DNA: TGTGCCAGCACCCAAAGATTGGATCTTCGAGCCAGCTACGAGCAGTACTTC

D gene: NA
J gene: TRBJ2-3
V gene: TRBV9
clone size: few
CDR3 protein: CASSVAWGSTDTQYF
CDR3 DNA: TGTGCCAGCAGCGTAGCTTGGGGGAGCACAGATACGCAGTATTTT

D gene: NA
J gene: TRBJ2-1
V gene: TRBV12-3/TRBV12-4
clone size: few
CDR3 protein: CASSWDRSVFF
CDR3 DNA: TGTGCCAGCAGTTGGGACCGGAGTGTGTTCTTC

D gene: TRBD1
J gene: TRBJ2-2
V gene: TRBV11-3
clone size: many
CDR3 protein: CASSPRAGTDYTGELFF
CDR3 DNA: TGTGCCAGCAGCCCGCGTGCCGGGACAGACTACACCGGGGAGCTGTTTTTT

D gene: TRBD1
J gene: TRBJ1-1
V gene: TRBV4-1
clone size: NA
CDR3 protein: CASSPRSLGGTGFEAFF
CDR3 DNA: TGCGCCAGCAGCCCGCGAAGCCTTGGGGGGACAGGGTTTGAAGCTTTCTTT

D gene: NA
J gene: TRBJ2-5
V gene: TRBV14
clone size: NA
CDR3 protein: CASKGEGFQETQYF
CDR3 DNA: TGTGCCAGCAAGGGCGAGGGGTTTCAAGAGACCCAGTACTTC

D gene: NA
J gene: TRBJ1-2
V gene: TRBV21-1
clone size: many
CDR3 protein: CASSNWTAEGDAANYGYTF
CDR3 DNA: TGTGCCAGCAGCAACTGGACAGCCGAGGGAGATGCGGCTAACTATGGCTACACCTTC

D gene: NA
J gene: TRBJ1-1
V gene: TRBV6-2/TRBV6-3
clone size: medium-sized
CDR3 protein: CASSPTENTEAFF
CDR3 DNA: TGTGCCAGCAGTCCCACAGAGAACACTGAAGCTTTCTTT

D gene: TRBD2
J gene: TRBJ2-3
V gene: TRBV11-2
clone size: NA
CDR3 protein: CASTDRMLRRGGYTDTQYF
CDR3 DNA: TGTGCCAGCACCGATAGGATGCTTCGGCGGGGGGGATACACAGATACGCAGTATTTT

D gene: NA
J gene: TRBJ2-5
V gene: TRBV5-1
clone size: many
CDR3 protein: CASSNPVLQETQYF
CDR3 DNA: TGCGCCAGCAGCAACCCCGTACTCCAAGAGACCCAGTACTTC

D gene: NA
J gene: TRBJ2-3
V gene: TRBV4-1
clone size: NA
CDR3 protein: CASSQGPRQVLTDTQYF
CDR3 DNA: TGCGCCAGCAGCCAAGGCCCACGCCAAGTTCTAACAGATACGCAGTATTTT

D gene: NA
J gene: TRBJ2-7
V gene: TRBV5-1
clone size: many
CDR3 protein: CASSLAGLRGSYEQYF
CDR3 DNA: TGCGCCAGCAGCTTGGCCGGTCTACGGGGATCCTACGAGCAGTACTTC

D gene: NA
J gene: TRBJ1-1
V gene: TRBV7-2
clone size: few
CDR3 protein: CASSSPKEIPAEAFF
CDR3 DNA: TGTGCCAGCAGCTCCCCGAAGGAGATACCCGCTGAAGCTTTCTTT

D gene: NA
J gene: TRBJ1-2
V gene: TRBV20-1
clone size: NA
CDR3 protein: CSAKGYGYTF
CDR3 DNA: TGCAGTGCTAAGGGCTATGGCTACACCTTC

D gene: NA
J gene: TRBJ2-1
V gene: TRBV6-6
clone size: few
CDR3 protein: CASSSTSLSEQFF
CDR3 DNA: TGTGCCAGCAGTTCTACTAGCCTCAGTGAGCAGTTCTTC

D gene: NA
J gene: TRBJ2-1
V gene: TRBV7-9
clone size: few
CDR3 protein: CASSLGSGGESQFF
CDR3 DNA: TGTGCCAGCAGCTTAGGTTCTGGCGGGGAGAGCCAGTTCTTC

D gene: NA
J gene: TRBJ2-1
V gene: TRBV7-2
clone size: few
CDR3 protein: CASSLGLVGEQFF
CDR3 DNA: TGTGCCAGCAGCTTAGGGCTAGTTGGTGAGCAGTTCTTC

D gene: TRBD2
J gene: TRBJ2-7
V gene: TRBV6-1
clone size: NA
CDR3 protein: CASSRPTSGNFYEQYF
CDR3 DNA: TGTGCCAGCAGTAGGCCAACTAGCGGGAACTTTTACGAGCAGTACTTC

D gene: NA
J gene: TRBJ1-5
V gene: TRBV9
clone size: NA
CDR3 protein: CASSVGADQPQHF
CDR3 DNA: TGTGCCAGCAGCGTAGGGGCGGATCAGCCCCAGCATTTT

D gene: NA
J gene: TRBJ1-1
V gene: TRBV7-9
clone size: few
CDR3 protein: CASSFRGALCTEAFF
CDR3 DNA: TGTGCCAGCAGCTTTAGGGGTGCCCTTTGCACTGAAGCTTTCTTT

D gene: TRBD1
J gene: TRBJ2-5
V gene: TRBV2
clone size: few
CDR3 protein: CATLQGEETQYF
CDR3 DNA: TGTGCCACCCTTCAGGGGGAAGAGACCCAGTACTTC

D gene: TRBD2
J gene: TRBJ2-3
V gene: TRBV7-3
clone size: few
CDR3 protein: CASSLISGGVDTQYF
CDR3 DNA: TGTGCCAGCAGCTTAATTAGCGGGGGGGTAGATACGCAGTATTTT

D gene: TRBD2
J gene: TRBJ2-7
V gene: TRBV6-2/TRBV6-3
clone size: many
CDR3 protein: CASSYSPSGSGNEQYF
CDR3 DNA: TGTGCCAGCAGTTACTCACCTAGCGGGAGTGGGAACGAGCAGTACTTC

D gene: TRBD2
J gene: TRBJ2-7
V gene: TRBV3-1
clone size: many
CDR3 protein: CASSPGEGYEQYF
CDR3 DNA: TGTGCCAGCAGCCCCGGGGAGGGCTACGAGCAGTACTTC

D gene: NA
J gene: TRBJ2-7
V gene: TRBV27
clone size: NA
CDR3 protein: CASSSQRTEMHEQYF
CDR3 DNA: TGTGCCAGCAGCAGCCAAAGGACGGAGATGCACGAGCAGTACTTC

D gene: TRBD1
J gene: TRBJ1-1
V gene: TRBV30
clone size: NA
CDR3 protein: CAWIAGTGGTEAFF
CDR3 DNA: TGTGCCTGGATCGCCGGGACAGGGGGCACTGAAGCTTTCTTT

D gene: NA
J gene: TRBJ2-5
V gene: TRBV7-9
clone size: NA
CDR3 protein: CASKRGQETQNF
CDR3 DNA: TGTGCCAGCAAGCGCGGCCAAGAGACCCAGAACTTC

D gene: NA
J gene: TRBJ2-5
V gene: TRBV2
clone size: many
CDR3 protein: CASSEALTGPYQETQYF
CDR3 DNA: TGTGCCAGCAGTGAAGCGCTGACGGGGCCCTACCAAGAGACCCAGTACTTC

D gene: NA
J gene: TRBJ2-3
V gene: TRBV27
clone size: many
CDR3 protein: CASSQGYTDTQYF
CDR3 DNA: TGTGCCAGCAGTCAGGGTTATACAGATACGCAGTATTTT

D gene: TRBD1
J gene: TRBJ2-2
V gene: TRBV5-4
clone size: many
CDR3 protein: CASSSPLGGTGRSMNTGELFF
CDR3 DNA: TGTGCCAGCAGCTCCCCTTTAGGGGGGACAGGGAGAAGTATGAACACCGGGGAGCTGTTTTTT

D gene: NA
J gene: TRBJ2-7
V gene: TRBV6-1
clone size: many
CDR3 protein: CASSDPSAGPSYEQYF
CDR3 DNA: TGTGCCAGCAGTGATCCCAGCGCGGGGCCCTCCTACGAGCAGTACTTC

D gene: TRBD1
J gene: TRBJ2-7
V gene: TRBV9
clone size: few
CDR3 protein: CASSLNRDRSYEQYF
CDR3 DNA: TGTGCCAGCAGCCTGAACCGGGACAGGTCCTACGAGCAGTACTTC

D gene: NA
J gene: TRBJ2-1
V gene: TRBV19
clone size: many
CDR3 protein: CASTLGVGNEQFF
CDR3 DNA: TGTGCCAGTACCCTTGGGGTGGGGAATGAGCAGTTCTTC

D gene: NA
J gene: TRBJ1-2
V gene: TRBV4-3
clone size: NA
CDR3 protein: CASSQGRGLYGYTF
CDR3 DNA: TGCGCCAGCAGCCAAGGACGGGGGCTCTATGGCTACACCTTC

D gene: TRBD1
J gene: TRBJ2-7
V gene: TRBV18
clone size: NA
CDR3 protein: CASSPREGQGVYEQYF
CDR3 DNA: TGTGCCAGCTCACCGCGTGAGGGACAGGGGGTTTACGAGCAGTACTTC

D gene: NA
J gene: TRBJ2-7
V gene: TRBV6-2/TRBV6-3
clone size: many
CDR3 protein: CASSYAGEQYF
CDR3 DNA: TGTGCCAGCAGTTACGCCGGGGAGCAGTACTTC

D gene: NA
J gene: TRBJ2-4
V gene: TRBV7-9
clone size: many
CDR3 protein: CASSFPQENIQYF
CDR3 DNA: TGTGCCAGCAGCTTTCCGCAAGAAAACATTCAGTACTTC

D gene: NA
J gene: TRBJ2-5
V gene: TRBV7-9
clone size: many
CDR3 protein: CASSETGPGTQYF
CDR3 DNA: TGTGCCAGCAGCGAGACTGGGCCGGGGACCCAGTACTTC

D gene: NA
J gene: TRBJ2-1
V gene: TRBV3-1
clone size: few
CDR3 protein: CASVGGTYNEQFF
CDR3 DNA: TGTGCCAGCGTAGGAGGAACCTACAATGAGCAGTTCTTC

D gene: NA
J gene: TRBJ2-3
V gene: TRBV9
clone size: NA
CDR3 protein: CASSVVVDVSTDTQYF
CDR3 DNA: TGTGCCAGCAGCGTCGTTGTCGATGTTAGCACAGATACGCAGTATTTT

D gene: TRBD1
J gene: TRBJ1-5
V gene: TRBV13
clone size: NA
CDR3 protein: CASSLGQLRGNQPQHF
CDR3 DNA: TGTGCCAGCAGCTTGGGACAGCTTCGGGGCAATCAGCCCCAGCATTTT

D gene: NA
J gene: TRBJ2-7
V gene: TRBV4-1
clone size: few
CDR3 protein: CASSPSWGLYEQYF
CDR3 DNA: TGCGCCAGCAGCCCAAGTTGGGGGCTTTACGAGCAGTACTTC

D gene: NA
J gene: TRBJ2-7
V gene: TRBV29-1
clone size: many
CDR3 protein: CSVEDKQGSYEQYF
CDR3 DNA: TGCAGCGTTGAAGACAAACAGGGTTCCTACGAGCAGTACTTC

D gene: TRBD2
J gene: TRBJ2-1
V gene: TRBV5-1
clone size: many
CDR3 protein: CASSWTSGSINEQFF
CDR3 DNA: TGCGCCAGCAGCTGGACTAGCGGGAGTATCAATGAGCAGTTCTTC

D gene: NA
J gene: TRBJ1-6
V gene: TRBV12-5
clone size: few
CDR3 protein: CASGEGRSPLHF
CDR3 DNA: TGTGCTAGTGGGGAAGGGAGGTCACCCCTCCACTTT

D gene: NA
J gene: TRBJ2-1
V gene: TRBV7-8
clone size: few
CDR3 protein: CASSLDGDNEQFF
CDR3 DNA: TGTGCCAGCAGCTTAGACGGCGACAATGAGCAGTTCTTC